A selection of T cell receptor beta chains follows, all from one sample in a study of cytomegalovirus exposure and HLA in healthy donors. Clones were read by immunoSEQ multiplex PCR, and TCRdb kept only the in-frame ones, dropping some. The sample shows about 200,000 clones, roughly 77% of them seen only once. Sequencing was carried out using PBMCs. Every receptor here comes from a male donor in good health and CMV-seropositive. Both conserved end residues are part of each CDR3. The D gene is left open where the match is weak. Size values are once, few and many counts, or a class for expanded clones, and some rows have none.

clone_size	v_call	j_call	cdr3_length	d_call	cdr3_nt	cdr3_aa
.	TRBV9	TRBJ2-7	16	TRBD2	TGTGCCAGCAGCGTAGGATTCGGACTAGCGGTCTACGAGCAGTACTTC	CASSVGFGLAVYEQYF
.	TRBV7-2	TRBJ1-2	14	.	TGTGCCAGCAGCTTAGCGGGCAGCTCCTATGGCTACACCTTC	CASSLAGSSYGYTF
.	TRBV2	TRBJ1-1	14	.	TGTGCCAGCAGTGATGGGGGGGGGAAGGCTGAAGCTTTCTTT	CASSDGGGKAEAFF
.	TRBV28	TRBJ2-3	15	.	TGTGCCAGCAATGGAGAGGGATGGAGCACAGATACGCAGTATTTT	CASNGEGWSTDTQYF
.	TRBV9	TRBJ2-1	15	TRBD1	TGTGCCAGCAGCGTCTCGGGACAGGGGTTTAATGAGCAGTTCTTC	CASSVSGQGFNEQFF
.	TRBV7-9	TRBJ1-5	18	TRBD1	TGTGCCAGCAGCTTAGGGGCAGGGGGCGGATTGGGCAATCAGCCCCAGCATTTT	CASSLGAGGGLGNQPQHF
once	TRBV7-9	TRBJ2-1	11	.	TGTGCCAGCCGCCGCGAGGGTTCGCAGTTCTTC	CASRREGSQFF
.	TRBV18	TRBJ2-7	12	.	TGTGCCAGCACTCAGGGGTCCTACGAGCAGTACTTC	CASTQGSYEQYF
.	TRBV2	TRBJ1-5	15	TRBD1	TGTGCCAGCACGGGGCAGGGGGTGAGCAATCAGCCCCAGCATTTT	CASTGQGVSNQPQHF
few	TRBV5-4	TRBJ1-1	18	.	TGTGCCAGCAGCTTGGACAGGGAACAATATAGGCGAGGCACTGAAGCTTTCTTT	CASSLDREQYRRGTEAFF
.	TRBV6-1	TRBJ1-4	15	.	TGTGCCAGCACTGAGACTCTTACAACTAATGAAAAACTGTTTTTT	CASTETLTTNEKLFF
.	TRBV28	TRBJ1-5	15	.	TGTGCCAGCAGTTTACAGGGACTCAATTTGCAGCCCCAGCATTTT	CASSLQGLNLQPQHF
.	TRBV25-1	TRBJ2-1	14	TRBD2	TGTGCCAGCAGTCGAGGACTAGGTTACAATGAGCAGTTCTTC	CASSRGLGYNEQFF
.	TRBV7-2	TRBJ1-5	16	TRBD1	TGTGCCAGCAGCACACAGGGGGCGAATAGCAATCAGCCCCAGCATTTT	CASSTQGANSNQPQHF
few	TRBV19	TRBJ2-5	17	.	TGTGCCAGTACCCTACAACTTAAGGAGGCTGATCAAGAGACCCAGTACTTC	CASTLQLKEADQETQYF
.	TRBV6-5	TRBJ2-3	15	TRBD1	TGTGCCAGCAGTTACAAGGGACAGGGGGTAGATACGCAGTATTTT	CASSYKGQGVDTQYF
.	TRBV7-8	TRBJ1-4	14	.	TGTGCCAGCAGCCCACGACAGAATTATGAAAAACTGTTTTTT	CASSPRQNYEKLFF
.	TRBV28	TRBJ2-1	16	.	TGTGCCAGCAGTCCCCGAGCGGAAAGCTCCTACAATGAGCAGTTCTTC	CASSPRAESSYNEQFF
few	TRBV7-3	TRBJ2-2	15	.	TGTGCCAGCAGCTCCGGGACATCAAACACCGGGGAGCTGTTTTTT	CASSSGTSNTGELFF
.	TRBV5-1	TRBJ1-2	16	TRBD1	TGCGCCAGCAGCCCGGAGGGGACAGGGAACTACTATGGCTACACCTTC	CASSPEGTGNYYGYTF
.	TRBV5-1	TRBJ2-3	17	TRBD2	TGCGCCAGCAGCTTGAGATCCGCGGGGGGTGCAGGAGATACGCAGTATTTT	CASSLRSAGGAGDTQYF
.	TRBV5-5	TRBJ2-7	18	TRBD1	TGTGCCAGCAGCATTCGGACAGGGGTTCCCTCTAGCTCCTACGAGCAGTACTTC	CASSIRTGVPSSSYEQYF
.	TRBV4-3	TRBJ2-1	12	.	TGCGCCAGCAGCACATACAGCAATGAGCAGTTCTTC	CASSTYSNEQFF
.	TRBV19	TRBJ1-1	14	.	TGTGCCAGTATCCCCCCCATTGGCGGGCTTGAAGCTTTCTTT	CASIPPIGGLEAFF
.	TRBV28	TRBJ2-6	16	TRBD2	TGTGCCAGCGGACTAGCGGGAGAAACCGGGGCCAACGTCCTGACTTTC	CASGLAGETGANVLTF
.	TRBV7-9	TRBJ2-1	15	.	TGTGCCAGCAGCTTAGAACTAGGAGGGGTACATGAGCAGTTCTTC	CASSLELGGVHEQFF
.	TRBV6-5	TRBJ2-7	15	.	TGTGCCAGCAGACCTTGGGACTCGATCTCCTACGAGCAGTACTTC	CASRPWDSISYEQYF
.	TRBV27	TRBJ1-2	15	TRBD1	TGTGCCAGCAGCCCTGACGGGACAGGGACCTATGGCTACACCTTC	CASSPDGTGTYGYTF
once	TRBV7-9	TRBJ1-4	16	TRBD1	TGTTCCAGCAGCTCGGGACAGGGGGCGCGTCGGGAAAAACTGTTTTTT	CSSSSGQGARREKLFF
.	TRBV5-8	TRBJ1-2	12	.	TGTGCCAGCAGCCCTACTGGCTATGGCTACACCTTC	CASSPTGYGYTF
few	TRBV19	TRBJ2-7	15	TRBD1	TGTGCCAGTAGTATAGACCCCGGGACAGGGAGTGAGCAGTACTTC	CASSIDPGTGSEQYF
.	TRBV7-9	TRBJ2-1	16	TRBD1	TGTGCCAGCACCCAAACCTCGGGACAGGCTAACAATGAGCAGTTCTTC	CASTQTSGQANNEQFF
.	TRBV6-5	TRBJ2-1	15	.	TGTGCCGGCAGCGCCTTTGGGAGCTCCTACAATGAGCAGTTCTTC	CAGSAFGSSYNEQFF
.	TRBV11-2	TRBJ1-2	16	TRBD1	TGTGCCAGCAGCTTAGTAGGGACAGGGGTGTCCTATGGCTACACCTTC	CASSLVGTGVSYGYTF
.	TRBV11-3	TRBJ2-5	12	.	TGTGCCAGCTCCCGCGGGCGAGAGACCCAGTACTTC	CASSRGRETQYF
.	TRBV5-6	TRBJ2-1	14	.	TGTGCCAGCAGCTTGGGGGGGGGCCTGGCTGAGCAGTTCTTC	CASSLGGGLAEQFF
.	TRBV4-2	TRBJ2-5	15	.	TGTGCCAGCAGCCAAGATCCGAGTGGGCAACAGACCCAGTACTTC	CASSQDPSGQQTQYF
.	TRBV5-6	TRBJ1-4	18	TRBD1	TGTGCCAGCAGCTTTCGCATCTACAGGGGGCTGGCTAATGAAAAACTGTTTTTT	CASSFRIYRGLANEKLFF
.	TRBV5-4	TRBJ1-2	15	TRBD1	TGTGCCAGCAGCTTGGATGGACAGGGCACCTATGGCTACACCTTC	CASSLDGQGTYGYTF